Listed below are T cell receptor beta chains from one sample, sequenced in a study of regulatory T cells in long-lasting Graves disease. TCRdb called the multiplex PCR reads again in MiXCR, with one record for every CDR3 protein. Of hundreds of thousands of distinct CDR3 sequences listed, 25% to 35% are singletons. The sequencing here drew on peripheral blood mononuclear cells (PBMCs), taken when the disease was refractory, from a patient treated with antithyroid drugs. The receptors originated from a female donor with Graves disease. The CDR3 runs from the conserved cysteine through the conserved F or W. The D gene is left open where the match is weak. Clone size is shown for a subset of rows, as once, few, many or a class of expanded clone.

- | TRBV7-9 | - | CASSFPAGDEQYF
- | TRBV6-9 | - | CASSYKGRGLEQYF
- | TRBV6-9 | few | CASSYQGGTGELFF
- | TRBV6-5 | - | CASSYRGATGNTIYF
TRBD1 | TRBV30 | - | CAWFAGQPVAFF
- | TRBV12-3/TRBV12-4 | few | CASSLSSLPGNTIYF
- | TRBV6-1 | few | CASSEGVGVGEKLFF
TRBD1 | TRBV20-1 | - | CSARTGQHTGELFF
- | TRBV12-3/TRBV12-4 | few | CASRLSGVAGNTIYF
- | TRBV10-2 | - | CASSELPGPNYEQYF
- | TRBV9 | - | CASSVAQNMNTEAFF
TRBD2 | TRBV29-1 | - | CSVGAGLADGEQYF
TRBD1 | TRBV27 | few | CASRGQDNYGYTF
- | TRBV7-7 | - | CASSSFRADYGYTF
TRBD2 | TRBV6-1 | many | CASSPGGLAGGETQYF
- | TRBV20-1 | - | CSARDPQGPIYNEQFF
- | TRBV20-1 | - | CSASDPIRTNYGYTF
TRBD1 | TRBV28 | many | CASSLRGGDYGYTF
TRBD1 | TRBV5-1 | few | CASSQRTGDSLSDYGYTF
- | TRBV12-3/TRBV12-4 | few | CASSFGHLPDTQYF
TRBD1 | TRBV18 | - | CASSPPGQGAHGYTF
- | TRBV2 | many | CASSDRTYGYTF
- | TRBV25-1 | - | CASSVMESTEAFF
- | TRBV10-3 | - | CAISESHRDSGNTIYF
- | TRBV19 | many | CASSIGDGLRAYEQYF
- | TRBV30 | few | CAWSALYGYTF
TRBD1 | TRBV5-1 | few | CASSPGQGVTPFQAFF
TRBD1 | TRBV5-1 | few | CASSWGGTGITEAFF
TRBD1 | TRBV6-9 | - | CASSYQLGQGALNIQYF
TRBD1 | TRBV19 | - | CASSSTGGGVGYTF
- | TRBV12-3/TRBV12-4 | many | CASSSLGQTEAFF
TRBD2 | TRBV2 | many | CASRGAGAREEQYF
TRBD1 | TRBV15 | - | CATSRVRVRGQETQYF
- | TRBV6-1 | - | CASSEAANSPLHF
- | TRBV6-1 | few | CASSRGLSVSGNTIYF
- | TRBV29-1 | - | CSVEDYGNDAGEQYF
- | TRBV7-9 | - | CASSGVGYSYEQYF
- | TRBV2 | few | CASSVGGNGNTIYF
- | TRBV28 | many | CASGGDSPLHF
- | TRBV15 | - | CATSSLYHQPQHF
- | TRBV27 | few | CASSLFAGTQYF
- | TRBV5-5 | - | CASSLGQGSADTQYF
TRBD1 | TRBV7-2 | - | CASSEPGTDAYEQYF
TRBD1 | TRBV27 | - | CASSRGPTAYEQYF
- | TRBV6-2/TRBV6-3 | - | CASTVGEANYGYTF